This is a list of T cell receptor beta chains from one sample in a study of spatial heterogeneity in lung cancer. TCRdb re-derived calls from the 5' RACE reads in MiXCR, one entry per CDR3 protein. The top ten clones hold over 6.5% of a sample with around 10,000 distinct CDR3 sequences, 3.5% to 5% of them seen once. The sample here was normal lung tissue next to the tumor, taken at surgery. The receptors originated from a male donor with early-stage non-small cell lung cancer. Each CDR3 is given with its conserved first and last residue. Each record gives: D gene, V gene, J gene, clone size, CDR3 protein, CDR3 DNA. A D gene is named only where the DNA matches it firmly. Clone sizes are given selectively: once, few, many, or a class where the clone is expanded.

D gene: -
V gene: TRBV20-1
J gene: TRBJ1-2
clone size: few
CDR3 protein: CSAREVRGNYGYTF
CDR3 DNA: TGCAGTGCTAGAGAAGTCAGGGGAAACTATGGCTACACCTTC

D gene: -
V gene: TRBV6-1
J gene: TRBJ1-1
clone size: many
CDR3 protein: CASSEANTEAFF
CDR3 DNA: TGTGCCAGCAGTGAAGCGAACACTGAAGCTTTCTTT

D gene: -
V gene: TRBV6-6
J gene: TRBJ1-2
clone size: many
CDR3 protein: CASSSTGGGFYGYTF
CDR3 DNA: TGTGCCAGCAGTTCAACAGGTGGAGGGTTCTATGGCTACACCTTC

D gene: -
V gene: TRBV29-1
J gene: TRBJ1-1
clone size: medium-sized
CDR3 protein: CSVRRGRGTNTEAFF
CDR3 DNA: TGCAGCGTTAGACGGGGCAGGGGTACGAACACTGAAGCTTTCTTT

D gene: -
V gene: TRBV27
J gene: TRBJ2-5
clone size: many
CDR3 protein: CASSLRQKQETQYF
CDR3 DNA: TGTGCCAGCAGTTTAAGGCAAAAACAAGAGACCCAGTACTTC

D gene: TRBD2
V gene: TRBV9
J gene: TRBJ2-1
clone size: many
CDR3 protein: CASSLRGTSGDHNEQFF
CDR3 DNA: TGTGCCAGCAGCCTAAGAGGGACTAGCGGGGATCACAATGAGCAGTTCTTC

D gene: -
V gene: TRBV29-1
J gene: TRBJ2-3
clone size: many
CDR3 protein: CSVDWQTDTQYF
CDR3 DNA: TGCAGCGTTGATTGGCAGACAGATACGCAGTATTTT

D gene: TRBD1
V gene: TRBV7-2
J gene: TRBJ1-3
clone size: medium-sized
CDR3 protein: CASSRGVRGQLGNTIYF
CDR3 DNA: TGTGCCAGCAGCCGTGGGGTTCGGGGACAGCTTGGAAACACCATATATTTT

D gene: -
V gene: TRBV7-9
J gene: TRBJ2-5
clone size: many
CDR3 protein: CASSLGRLETQYF
CDR3 DNA: TGTGCCAGCAGCTTAGGCCGTCTAGAGACCCAGTACTTC

D gene: TRBD1
V gene: TRBV6-5
J gene: TRBJ1-2
clone size: medium-sized
CDR3 protein: CASSPVDRGKGYTF
CDR3 DNA: TGTGCCAGCAGTCCGGTGGACAGGGGGAAAGGCTACACCTTC

D gene: -
V gene: TRBV7-2
J gene: TRBJ2-7
clone size: many
CDR3 protein: CASSSKEGEQYF
CDR3 DNA: TGTGCCAGCAGTTCAAAGGAGGGTGAGCAGTACTTC

D gene: TRBD2
V gene: TRBV11-3
J gene: TRBJ2-5
clone size: medium-sized
CDR3 protein: CASSPGTSGSQETQYF
CDR3 DNA: TGTGCCAGCAGCCCAGGGACTAGCGGGTCTCAAGAGACCCAGTACTTC

D gene: -
V gene: TRBV20-1
J gene: TRBJ1-3
clone size: -
CDR3 protein: CSAPRGPNDVGNTIYF
CDR3 DNA: TGCAGTGCTCCCCGAGGCCCAAACGACGTGGGAAACACCATATATTTT

D gene: -
V gene: TRBV20-1
J gene: TRBJ1-2
clone size: many
CDR3 protein: CSAPPYSSYGYTF
CDR3 DNA: TGCAGTGCTCCGCCCTACTCGAGCTATGGCTACACCTTC

D gene: TRBD1
V gene: TRBV5-6
J gene: TRBJ1-1
clone size: many
CDR3 protein: CASSSKWGTGGISTEAFF
CDR3 DNA: TGTGCCAGCAGCTCGAAGTGGGGGACAGGGGGAATAAGCACTGAAGCTTTCTTT

D gene: -
V gene: TRBV6-2/TRBV6-3
J gene: TRBJ2-1
clone size: few
CDR3 protein: CASSYTHVKFSNEQFF
CDR3 DNA: TGTGCCAGCAGTTACACCCACGTTAAGTTCAGCAATGAGCAGTTCTTC

D gene: TRBD1
V gene: TRBV30
J gene: TRBJ1-2
clone size: -
CDR3 protein: CAWSAWDRGGYTF
CDR3 DNA: TGTGCCTGGAGTGCCTGGGACAGGGGTGGCTACACCTTC

D gene: TRBD2
V gene: TRBV5-6
J gene: TRBJ2-1
clone size: many
CDR3 protein: CASSSTSGSIYNEQFF
CDR3 DNA: TGTGCCAGCAGCTCTACTAGCGGGAGCATCTACAATGAGCAGTTCTTC

D gene: -
V gene: TRBV5-5
J gene: TRBJ2-7
clone size: many
CDR3 protein: CASSPGASSYEQYF
CDR3 DNA: TGTGCCAGCAGCCCCGGGGCCTCGTCCTACGAGCAGTACTTC

D gene: TRBD2
V gene: TRBV20-1
J gene: TRBJ2-3
clone size: many
CDR3 protein: CTVGGGYTDTQYF
CDR3 DNA: TGCACTGTGGGCGGGGGATACACAGATACGCAGTATTTT

D gene: -
V gene: TRBV9
J gene: TRBJ2-3
clone size: medium-sized
CDR3 protein: CASSVSTDTQYF
CDR3 DNA: TGTGCCAGCAGCGTATCCACAGATACGCAGTATTTT

D gene: -
V gene: TRBV27
J gene: TRBJ2-7
clone size: many
CDR3 protein: CASSLNTRPGEQYF
CDR3 DNA: TGTGCCAGCAGTTTAAACACGCGCCCGGGGGAGCAGTACTTC

D gene: TRBD1
V gene: TRBV28
J gene: TRBJ1-6
clone size: many
CDR3 protein: CASTGDRGWNSPLHF
CDR3 DNA: TGTGCCAGCACCGGGGACAGGGGATGGAATTCACCCCTCCACTTT

D gene: -
V gene: TRBV11-2
J gene: TRBJ1-4
clone size: many
CDR3 protein: CASSRGGEKLFF
CDR3 DNA: TGTGCCAGCAGCCGGGGTGGGGAAAAACTGTTTTTT

D gene: -
V gene: TRBV7-2
J gene: TRBJ2-7
clone size: many
CDR3 protein: CASSFQNLYEQYF
CDR3 DNA: TGTGCCAGCAGCTTTCAAAATCTCTACGAGCAGTACTTC

D gene: -
V gene: TRBV29-1
J gene: TRBJ2-7
clone size: many
CDR3 protein: CSVEEGGRGDEQYF
CDR3 DNA: TGCAGCGTTGAAGAAGGTGGACGAGGGGACGAGCAGTACTTC

D gene: -
V gene: TRBV20-1
J gene: TRBJ2-3
clone size: medium-sized
CDR3 protein: CSARSGLARDTQYF
CDR3 DNA: TGCAGTGCTAGATCGGGTCTAGCAAGAGATACGCAGTATTTT

D gene: TRBD1
V gene: TRBV13
J gene: TRBJ1-4
clone size: many
CDR3 protein: CASRNGDRAREKLFF
CDR3 DNA: TGTGCCAGCAGAAACGGGGACAGGGCTCGGGAAAAACTGTTTTTT

D gene: -
V gene: TRBV4-2
J gene: TRBJ2-1
clone size: medium-sized
CDR3 protein: CASSQDIGRYNEQFF
CDR3 DNA: TGTGCCAGCAGCCAAGATATAGGCAGATACAATGAGCAGTTCTTC

D gene: -
V gene: TRBV5-1
J gene: TRBJ2-7
clone size: many
CDR3 protein: CASSLLGRTYEQYF
CDR3 DNA: TGCGCCAGCAGCTTGTTGGGGAGAACCTACGAGCAGTACTTC

D gene: TRBD2
V gene: TRBV2
J gene: TRBJ2-1
clone size: many
CDR3 protein: CASSLAGGPYEQFF
CDR3 DNA: TGTGCCAGCAGCCTAGCGGGGGGGCCTTATGAGCAGTTCTTC

D gene: -
V gene: TRBV6-5
J gene: TRBJ1-4
clone size: many
CDR3 protein: CASSYKWGEKLFF
CDR3 DNA: TGTGCCAGCAGTTATAAGTGGGGTGAAAAACTGTTTTTT

D gene: -
V gene: TRBV12-3/TRBV12-4
J gene: TRBJ2-3
clone size: many
CDR3 protein: CASSYFGTDTQYF
CDR3 DNA: TGTGCCAGCAGTTATTTCGGCACAGATACGCAGTATTTT

D gene: -
V gene: TRBV7-2
J gene: TRBJ1-1
clone size: few
CDR3 protein: CASSLGGDRRNTEAFF
CDR3 DNA: TGTGCCAGCAGCTTAGGGGGAGACAGGAGAAACACTGAAGCTTTCTTT

D gene: -
V gene: TRBV28
J gene: TRBJ2-2
clone size: medium-sized
CDR3 protein: CASSRSPQGLTGELFF
CDR3 DNA: TGTGCCAGCAGCCGCTCACCCCAGGGCCTCACCGGGGAGCTGTTTTTT

D gene: -
V gene: TRBV7-2
J gene: TRBJ2-5
clone size: -
CDR3 protein: CASSRQSYNNKETQYF
CDR3 DNA: TGTGCCAGCAGTCGACAGTCCTATAATAATAAAGAGACCCAGTACTTC

D gene: TRBD1
V gene: TRBV5-1
J gene: TRBJ1-2
clone size: many
CDR3 protein: CASSPNAGTASYGYTF
CDR3 DNA: TGCGCCAGCAGCCCGAATGCCGGGACAGCGAGCTATGGCTACACCTTC

D gene: TRBD1
V gene: TRBV20-1
J gene: TRBJ2-7
clone size: many
CDR3 protein: CSARDVLPITGAYEQYF
CDR3 DNA: TGCAGTGCTAGAGACGTCCTGCCTATTACAGGGGCTTACGAGCAGTACTTC

D gene: -
V gene: TRBV7-8
J gene: TRBJ2-3
clone size: medium-sized
CDR3 protein: CASSVVGGTDTQYF
CDR3 DNA: TGTGCCAGCAGCGTAGTCGGAGGGACAGATACGCAGTATTTT

D gene: -
V gene: TRBV20-1
J gene: TRBJ1-1
clone size: medium-sized
CDR3 protein: CSAKQLNTEAFF
CDR3 DNA: TGCAGTGCTAAACAGCTGAACACTGAAGCTTTCTTT

D gene: -
V gene: TRBV12-3/TRBV12-4
J gene: TRBJ2-7
clone size: many
CDR3 protein: CASRDSYEQYF
CDR3 DNA: TGTGCCAGCAGAGACTCCTACGAGCAGTACTTC

D gene: -
V gene: TRBV6-5
J gene: TRBJ1-1
clone size: many
CDR3 protein: CASSYWDGGEAFF
CDR3 DNA: TGTGCCAGCAGTTACTGGGATGGAGGCGAAGCTTTCTTT

D gene: -
V gene: TRBV29-1
J gene: TRBJ1-5
clone size: -
CDR3 protein: CSVGSGNQPQHF
CDR3 DNA: TGCAGCGTTGGAAGTGGGAATCAGCCCCAGCATTTT

D gene: -
V gene: TRBV29-1
J gene: TRBJ1-5
clone size: medium-sized
CDR3 protein: CSVAQGNQPQHF
CDR3 DNA: TGCAGCGTTGCCCAGGGCAATCAGCCCCAGCATTTT

D gene: -
V gene: TRBV5-1
J gene: TRBJ1-2
clone size: -
CDR3 protein: CASSPTANYGYTF
CDR3 DNA: TGCGCCAGCAGCCCGACAGCTAACTATGGCTACACCTTC

D gene: -
V gene: TRBV27
J gene: TRBJ1-5
clone size: medium-sized
CDR3 protein: CASSLSVGQPQHF
CDR3 DNA: TGTGCCAGCAGTTTATCCGTAGGACAGCCCCAGCATTTT

D gene: TRBD2
V gene: TRBV7-9
J gene: TRBJ2-3
clone size: many
CDR3 protein: CASSLTGTSGGATQYF
CDR3 DNA: TGTGCCAGCAGCTTAACCGGGACTAGCGGGGGAGCTACGCAGTATTTT

D gene: TRBD1
V gene: TRBV5-5
J gene: TRBJ1-4
clone size: many
CDR3 protein: CASSLSGQGAPATNEKLFF
CDR3 DNA: TGTGCCAGCAGCTTGTCAGGACAGGGGGCGCCCGCAACTAATGAAAAACTGTTTTTT

D gene: -
V gene: TRBV29-1
J gene: TRBJ1-2
clone size: many
CDR3 protein: CSAEGGRNYGYTF
CDR3 DNA: TGCAGCGCCGAAGGGGGGCGCAACTATGGCTACACCTTC

D gene: -
V gene: TRBV3-1
J gene: TRBJ1-1
clone size: many
CDR3 protein: CASSYRHGDTEAFF
CDR3 DNA: TGTGCCAGCAGCTACCGACACGGGGACACTGAAGCTTTCTTT

D gene: TRBD2
V gene: TRBV9
J gene: TRBJ2-3
clone size: many
CDR3 protein: CASSVEREGPPTDTQYF
CDR3 DNA: TGTGCCAGCAGCGTAGAACGGGAGGGCCCCCCCACAGATACGCAGTATTTT

D gene: -
V gene: TRBV30
J gene: TRBJ1-2
clone size: many
CDR3 protein: CAYHRAGYTF
CDR3 DNA: TGTGCCTACCACAGGGCAGGCTACACCTTC

D gene: TRBD2
V gene: TRBV7-9
J gene: TRBJ2-7
clone size: many
CDR3 protein: CASSTQLAGGRYEQYF
CDR3 DNA: TGTGCCAGCAGCACCCAACTAGCGGGGGGGCGCTACGAGCAGTACTTC

D gene: TRBD1
V gene: TRBV5-6
J gene: TRBJ1-4
clone size: -
CDR3 protein: CASSLVGTGDEKLFF
CDR3 DNA: TGTGCCAGCAGCTTGGTAGGGACAGGGGATGAAAAACTGTTTTTT

D gene: -
V gene: TRBV10-2
J gene: TRBJ2-1
clone size: many
CDR3 protein: CASSERRLVGYNEQFF
CDR3 DNA: TGCGCCAGCAGTGAGAGGAGACTAGTAGGGTACAATGAGCAGTTCTTC

D gene: TRBD2
V gene: TRBV6-5
J gene: TRBJ2-1
clone size: many
CDR3 protein: CASRTGLRDSLAGDPYNEQFF
CDR3 DNA: TGTGCCAGCAGAACGGGCCTCCGGGACAGCTTAGCGGGGGACCCCTACAATGAGCAGTTCTTC

D gene: TRBD1
V gene: TRBV20-1
J gene: TRBJ2-1
clone size: many
CDR3 protein: CSARGSFGDRGRDEQFF
CDR3 DNA: TGCAGTGCTAGAGGGTCTTTCGGGGACAGGGGAAGGGATGAGCAGTTCTTC

D gene: -
V gene: TRBV7-2
J gene: TRBJ1-6
clone size: medium-sized
CDR3 protein: CASSLGVFGNSPLHF
CDR3 DNA: TGTGCCAGCAGCTTAGGGGTATTTGGTAATTCACCCCTCCACTTT

D gene: -
V gene: TRBV28
J gene: TRBJ1-5
clone size: many
CDR3 protein: CASSLIRGNQPQHF
CDR3 DNA: TGTGCCAGCAGTCTAATCAGGGGCAATCAGCCCCAGCATTTT

D gene: -
V gene: TRBV6-5
J gene: TRBJ1-2
clone size: medium-sized
CDR3 protein: CASSYLQFATYGYTF
CDR3 DNA: TGTGCCAGCAGTTACTTACAGTTCGCCACCTATGGCTACACCTTC